Presented here are 2 T cell receptor beta chains from one specimen sequenced in a study of T cell responses to AZD1222 COVID-19 vaccine. The protocol was immunoSEQ multiplex PCR, while the TCRdb copy is restricted to in-frame clones and leaves out a portion. Altogether 95,000 or so clones are present, roughly nine tenths being singletons, with the ten largest covering 6.5% to 8.5%. Sequenced material: peripheral blood, taken 28 days after the second AZD1222 dose. These receptors originate from an adult who received the AZD1222 COVID-19 vaccine.

The chain is built from TRBV20-1 and TRBJ2-7; the D is unclear. The CDR3 contains 10 residues. V was shortened by 1 base and J by 6 bases, with 4 bases between the two germline ends. Germline V gives CDR1 DFQATT, CDR2 SNEGSKA (reference sequence). The CDR3 reads CSARVGEQYF. The CDR3 DNA is TGCAGTGCTAGAGTCGGCGAGCAGTACTTC.

This sequence joins TRBV20-1 and TRBJ1-1; D is undetermined. CDR1 and CDR2 (germline): DFQATT, SNEGSKA (reference sequence). This CDR3 has 11 residues. V lost 0 bases to trimming and J lost 6 bases, with 5 bases between them. This CDR3 reads CSAREGSEAFF. CDR3 sequence (DNA): TGCAGTGCTAGAGAGGGTTCTGAAGCTTTCTTT.